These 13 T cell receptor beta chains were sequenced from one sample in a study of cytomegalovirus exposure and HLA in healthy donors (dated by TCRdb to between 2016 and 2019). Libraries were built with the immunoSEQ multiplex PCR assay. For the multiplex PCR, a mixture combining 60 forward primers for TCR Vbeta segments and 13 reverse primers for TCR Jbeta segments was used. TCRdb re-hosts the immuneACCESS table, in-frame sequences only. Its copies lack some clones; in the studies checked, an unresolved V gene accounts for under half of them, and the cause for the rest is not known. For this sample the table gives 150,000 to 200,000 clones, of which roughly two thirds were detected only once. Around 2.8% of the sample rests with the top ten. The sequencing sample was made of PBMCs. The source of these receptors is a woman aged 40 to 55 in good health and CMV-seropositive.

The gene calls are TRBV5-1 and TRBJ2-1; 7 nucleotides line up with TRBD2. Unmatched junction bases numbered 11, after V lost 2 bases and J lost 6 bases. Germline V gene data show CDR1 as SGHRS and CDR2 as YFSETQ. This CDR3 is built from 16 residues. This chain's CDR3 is CASSFGGGRRVNEQFF. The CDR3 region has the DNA TGCGCCAGCAGCTTTGGAGGCGGGAGAAGGGTCAATGAGCAGTTCTTC.

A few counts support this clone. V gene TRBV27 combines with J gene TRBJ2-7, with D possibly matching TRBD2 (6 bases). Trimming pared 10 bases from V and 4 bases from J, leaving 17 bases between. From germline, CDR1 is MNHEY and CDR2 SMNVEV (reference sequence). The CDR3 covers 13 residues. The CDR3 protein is CATGLRDRYEQYF. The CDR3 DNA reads TGTGCCACCGGACTAAGGGATAGGTACGAGCAGTACTTC.

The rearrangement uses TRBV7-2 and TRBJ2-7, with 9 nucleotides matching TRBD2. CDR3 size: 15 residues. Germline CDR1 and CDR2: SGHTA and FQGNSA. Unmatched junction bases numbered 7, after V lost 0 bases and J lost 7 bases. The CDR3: CASSLASGGWWEQYF. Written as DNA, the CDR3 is TGTGCCAGCAGCTTAGCTAGCGGGGGATGGTGGGAGCAGTACTTC. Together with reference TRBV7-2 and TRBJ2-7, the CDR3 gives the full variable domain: GAGVSQSPSNKVTEKGKDVELRCDPISGHTALYWYRQSLGQGLEFLIYFQGNSAPDKSGLPSDRFSAERTGGSVSTLTIQRTQQEDSAVYLCASSLASGGWWEQYFGPGTRLTVT.

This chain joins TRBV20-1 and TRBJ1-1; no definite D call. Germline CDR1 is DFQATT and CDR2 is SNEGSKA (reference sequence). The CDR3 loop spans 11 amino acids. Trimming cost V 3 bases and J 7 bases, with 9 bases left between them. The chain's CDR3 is CSARGGNEAFF. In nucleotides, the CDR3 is TGCAGTGCTAGGGGCGGGAATGAAGCTTTCTTT.

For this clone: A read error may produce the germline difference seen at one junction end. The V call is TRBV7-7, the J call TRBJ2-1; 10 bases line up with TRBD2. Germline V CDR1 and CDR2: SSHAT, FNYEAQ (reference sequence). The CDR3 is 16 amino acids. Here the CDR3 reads CASSSLAGADYNEQFF. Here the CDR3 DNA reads TGTGCTAGCAGCTCCCTAGCGGGGGCGGATTACAATGAGCAGTTCTTC. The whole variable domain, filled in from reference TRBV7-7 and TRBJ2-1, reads GAGVSQSPRYKVTKRGQDVTLRCDPISSHATLYWYQQALGQGPEFLTYFNYEAQPDKSGLPSDRFSAERPEGSISTLTIQRTEQRDSAMYRCASSSLAGADYNEQFFGPGTRLTVL.

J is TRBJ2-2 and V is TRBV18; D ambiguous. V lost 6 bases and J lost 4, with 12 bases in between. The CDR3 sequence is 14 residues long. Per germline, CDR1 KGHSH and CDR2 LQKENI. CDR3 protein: CASSPPSPTGELFF. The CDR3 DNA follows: TGTGCCAGCTCCCCCCCATCCCCCACCGGGGAGCTGTTTTTT.

DNA for the CDR3: TGTGCCAGCAGCTTAGTTAGACAAGCTGAAGCTTTCTTT. Its translation is CASSLVRQAEAFF. The chain links TRBV6-5 to TRBJ1-1; D gene ambiguous. Germline values: CDR1 MNHEY, CDR2 SVGAGI. V lost 6 bases, J lost 6 bases, and 14 bases lay in between. The CDR3 is 13 amino acids.

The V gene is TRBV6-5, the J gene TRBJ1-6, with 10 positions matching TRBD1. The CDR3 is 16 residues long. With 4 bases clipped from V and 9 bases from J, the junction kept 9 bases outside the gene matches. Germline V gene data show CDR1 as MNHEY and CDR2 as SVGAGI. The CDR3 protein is CASSSPSTGGSSPLHF. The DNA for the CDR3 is TGTGCCAGCAGTTCCCCCTCGACAGGGGGCAGTTCACCCCTCCACTTT.

The CDR3 is CASSLHGEQYF. CDR3 coding DNA: TGTGCCAGCAGCCTACATGGCGAGCAGTACTTC. The gene calls are TRBV14 and TRBJ2-7; unclear D gene. CDR1 and CDR2 from the germline V gene are SGHDN and FVKESK. The ends were cut back, 4 bases at V and 6 bases at J, with 7 bases in the middle. This CDR3 is 11 amino acids long. Full variable domain (missing parts from reference TRBV14 and TRBJ2-7): EAGVTQFPSHSVIEKGQTVTLRCDPISGHDNLYWYRRVMGKEIKFLLHFVKESKQDESGMPNNRFLAERTGGTYSTLKVQPAELEDSGVYFCASSLHGEQYFGPGTRLTVT.

The CDR3 DNA sequence: TGTGCCAGCAGCTTGGATCGGGAGGGAGAGACCCAGTACTTC. Translation: CASSLDREGETQYF. J is TRBJ2-5 and V is TRBV5-6; 8 bases match TRBD2. Germline CDR1 reads SGHDT; CDR2 reads YYEEEE. This CDR3 is built from 14 residues. Trimming removed 0 bases from V and 4 bases from J; junction bases left unmatched: 2.

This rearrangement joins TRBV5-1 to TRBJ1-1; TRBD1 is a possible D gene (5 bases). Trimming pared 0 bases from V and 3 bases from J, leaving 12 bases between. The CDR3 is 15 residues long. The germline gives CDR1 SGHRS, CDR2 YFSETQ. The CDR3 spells CASSLADPRDTEAFF. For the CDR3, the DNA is TGCGCCAGCAGCTTGGCCGATCCCAGGGACACTGAAGCTTTCTTT.

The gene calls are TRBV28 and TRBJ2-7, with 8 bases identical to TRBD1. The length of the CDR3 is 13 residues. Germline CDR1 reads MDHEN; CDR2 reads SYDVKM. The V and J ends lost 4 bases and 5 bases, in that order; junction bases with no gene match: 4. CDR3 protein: CASSSGGEDEQYF. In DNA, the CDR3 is TGTGCCAGCAGTTCAGGGGGCGAAGACGAGCAGTACTTC.

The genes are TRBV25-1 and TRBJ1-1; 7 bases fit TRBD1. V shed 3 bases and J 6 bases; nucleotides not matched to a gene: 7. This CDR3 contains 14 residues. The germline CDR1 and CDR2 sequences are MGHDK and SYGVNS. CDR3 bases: TGTGCCAGCAGTGATTTACAGGGGAGAGCTGAAGCTTTCTTT. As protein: CASSDLQGRAEAFF. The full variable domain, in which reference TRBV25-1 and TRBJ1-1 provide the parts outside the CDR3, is EADIYQTPRYLVIGTGKKITLECSQTMGHDKMYWYQQDPGMELHLIHYSYGVNSTEKGDLSSESTVSRIRTEHFPLTLESARPSHTSQYLCASSDLQGRAEAFFGQGTRLTVV.